A single sample is the source of the 12 T cell receptor beta chains below, sequenced in a study of blood T cell repertoires in COVID-19. Here immunoSEQ multiplex PCR was the method, and the copy in TCRdb shows in-frame clones only, minus some. The sample contains 400,000 or so clones, more than 75% of which appear only once. Sequenced input: peripheral blood. These receptors were collected from a human donor in a cohort sampled during active COVID-19.

This rearrangement joins TRBV19 to TRBJ1-5, with D possibly matching TRBD1 (6 bases). The CDR3 loop spans 14 amino acids. Trimming took 1 base from V and 6 from J, leaving 10 bases between them. Germline V gene sequence: CDR1 LNHDA, CDR2 SQIVND (reference sequence). The CDR3 DNA reads as TGTGCCAGTAGTATAGCAGGGGTTAGTCAGCCCCAGCATTTT. Translation: CASSIAGVSQPQHF.

The rearrangement uses TRBV15 and TRBJ2-1; D not resolved. Germline CDR1 LNHNV, CDR2 YYDKDF (reference sequence). Trimming removed 0 bases from V and 0 bases from J, with 9 bases in between. This CDR3 is built from 16 residues. CDR3: CATSRDLRNSYNEQFF. The CDR3 coding sequence is TGTGCCACCAGCAGAGATCTGAGGAACTCCTACAATGAGCAGTTCTTC.

V gene TRBV4-1 combines with J gene TRBJ2-1, with a weak D call TRBD2 (6 bases). This CDR3 comprises 15 residues. The germline CDR1 and CDR2 sequences are MGHRA and YSYEKL. V was cut by 4 bases and J by 5 bases, with 15 bases left in between. The chain's CDR3 is CASSLRERPDNEQFF. The CDR3 DNA reads TGCGCCAGCAGCCTACGGGAGCGTCCCGACAATGAGCAGTTCTTC.

V and J are TRBV9 and TRBJ2-1; D unresolved. CDR1 and CDR2 from the germline V gene are SGDLS and YYNGEE. This CDR3 has 18 residues. The V and J ends lost 3 bases and 0 bases respectively, with 19 bases between them. CDR3 sequence reads: CASSALPPRRSSYNEQFF. In nucleotides, the CDR3 is TGTGCCAGCAGCGCACTCCCCCCCAGGCGCAGCTCCTACAATGAGCAGTTCTTC.

The chain is built from TRBV19 and TRBJ2-7; 8 positions match TRBD1. The CDR3 is 13 amino acids. V lost 8 bases and J lost 4; bases outside the gene matches: 7. CDR1 LNHDA and CDR2 SQIVND come from the germline V gene (reference sequence). The CDR3 DNA reads TGTGCCAGTGGGACAGGTGTGGGGTACGAGCAGTACTTC. This encodes CASGTGVGYEQYF.

This chain connects TRBV28 to TRBJ1-1; D is uncertain. The CDR3 is 12 residues long. Germline values: CDR1 MDHEN, CDR2 SYDVKM. V was shortened by 3 bases and J by 5 bases, with 7 bases between the two germline ends. The CDR3 DNA is TGTGCCAGCAGTTTCTGGAGGACTGAAGCTTTCTTT. Translation: CASSFWRTEAFF.

The chain uses TRBV3-1 (or the pseudogene TRBV3-2) and TRBJ1-4, with unresolved D. The V end was cut by 8 bases, the J end by 8 bases, with 12 bases between. The germline V gene has CDR1 LGHDT and CDR2 YNNKEL (reference sequence). The CDR3 loop spans 12 amino acids. CDR3 amino acids: CASQTTGEKLFF. The CDR3 region has the DNA TGTGCCAGCCAGACCACGGGAGAAAAACTGTTTTTT.

The chain joins TRBV4-2 to TRBJ2-1, with unresolved D. The ends were cut back, 7 bases at V and 7 bases at J, with 11 bases in the middle. This CDR3 is 12 amino acids long. Looked up from germline, CDR1 is LGHNA and CDR2 is YNFKEQ. CDR3 protein: CASNYDQNEQFF. The CDR3 bases are TGTGCCAGCAACTACGACCAGAATGAGCAGTTCTTC.

The V gene is TRBV4-1, the J gene TRBJ2-2; tentatively, D is TRBD2 (5 bases). The CDR3 contains 17 residues. Trimming cost V 1 base and J 7 bases, with 19 bases left between them. Germline CDR1 and CDR2: MGHRA and YSYEKL. CDR3 bases: TGCGCCAGCAGCCAAGTCCCGGGGAAAAGGGTCCACGGGGAGCTGTTTTTT. It translates to CASSQVPGKRVHGELFF.

This sequence joins TRBV19 and TRBJ2-7; maybe TRBD2 (5 bases). The V gene lost 6 bases and the J gene lost 1 base, with 16 bases spanning the gap. Germline CDR1 is LNHDA and CDR2 is SQIVND (reference sequence). The CDR3 is made up of 15 amino acids. Here the CDR3 DNA reads TGTGCCAGTAGGTCGGAGGCAGTATCATCCTACGAGCAGTACTTC. It translates to CASRSEAVSSYEQYF.

The V gene is TRBV7-2, the J gene TRBJ2-7, with 12 bases that match TRBD2. CDR3 length: 15 residues. Germline CDR1 SGHTA, CDR2 FQGNSA. After removal of 5 bases from V and 2 bases from J, the junction contained 4 bases not matched to a gene. DNA for the CDR3: TGTGCCAGCAGCCTAAGACTAGCGGGGGCCTACGAGCAGTACTTC. Amino acids: CASSLRLAGAYEQYF. Variable domain in full (rest from reference TRBV7-2 and TRBJ2-7): GAGVSQSPSNKVTEKGKDVELRCDPISGHTALYWYRQSLGQGLEFLIYFQGNSAPDKSGLPSDRFSAERTGGSVSTLTIQRTQQEDSAVYLCASSLRLAGAYEQYFGPGTRLTVT.

The chain joins TRBV28 to TRBJ1-2; tentative D call: TRBD1 (5 bases). The CDR3 spans 15 residues. Germline CDR1 reads MDHEN; CDR2 reads SYDVKM. Trimming removed 1 base from V and 3 bases from J, with 12 bases in between. The CDR3 loop is CASSLSPGRDYGYTF. The DNA of the CDR3 is TGTGCCAGCAGTTTATCTCCAGGGAGGGACTATGGCTACACCTTC.